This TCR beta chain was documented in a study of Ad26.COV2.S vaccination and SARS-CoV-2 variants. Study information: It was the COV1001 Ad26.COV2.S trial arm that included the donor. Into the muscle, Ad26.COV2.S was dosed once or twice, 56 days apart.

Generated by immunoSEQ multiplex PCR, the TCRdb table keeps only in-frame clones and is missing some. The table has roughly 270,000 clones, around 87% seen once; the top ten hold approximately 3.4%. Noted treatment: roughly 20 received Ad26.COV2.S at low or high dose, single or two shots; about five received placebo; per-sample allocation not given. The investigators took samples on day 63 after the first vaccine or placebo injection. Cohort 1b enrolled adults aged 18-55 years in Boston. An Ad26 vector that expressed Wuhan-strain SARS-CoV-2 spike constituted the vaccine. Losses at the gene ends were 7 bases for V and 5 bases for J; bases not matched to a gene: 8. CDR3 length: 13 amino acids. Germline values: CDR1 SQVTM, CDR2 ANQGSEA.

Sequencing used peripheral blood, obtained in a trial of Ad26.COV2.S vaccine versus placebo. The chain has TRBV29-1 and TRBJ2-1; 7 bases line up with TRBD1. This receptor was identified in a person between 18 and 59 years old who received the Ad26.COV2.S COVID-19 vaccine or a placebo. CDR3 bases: TGCAGCGGTCAGGGACAGATAAACAATGAGCAGTTCTTC. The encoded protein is CSGQGQINNEQFF.